This T cell receptor beta chain is from a study of neoadjuvant anti-PD-1 for oral cavity cancer. Study-level background: Patients without progression got a fourth dose around day 43.

The data were produced by immunoSEQ multiplex PCR, yet TCRdb's version contains in-frame clones alone and is incomplete. The table shows over 30,000 clones, with around four fifths occurring only once. The time point here: after neoadjuvant nivolumab, at surgical resection. This CDR3 contains 15 residues. CDR1 is SNHLY, CDR2 FYNNEI, per germline. The V gene end was trimmed by 6 bases and the J gene end by 5 bases; junction bases not matched to a gene: 10. The material was PBMCs, obtained after nivolumab (anti-PD-1) treatment. This receptor was obtained from a person aged 40 to 85 with oral cavity squamous cell carcinoma. The chain carries TRBV2 and TRBJ2-1; 7 bases line up with TRBD2. The CDR3 DNA reads TGTGCCAGCAGCCCAGAAGCGGGGACTAACAATGAGCAGTTCTTC. It yields the protein CASSPEAGTNNEQFF.